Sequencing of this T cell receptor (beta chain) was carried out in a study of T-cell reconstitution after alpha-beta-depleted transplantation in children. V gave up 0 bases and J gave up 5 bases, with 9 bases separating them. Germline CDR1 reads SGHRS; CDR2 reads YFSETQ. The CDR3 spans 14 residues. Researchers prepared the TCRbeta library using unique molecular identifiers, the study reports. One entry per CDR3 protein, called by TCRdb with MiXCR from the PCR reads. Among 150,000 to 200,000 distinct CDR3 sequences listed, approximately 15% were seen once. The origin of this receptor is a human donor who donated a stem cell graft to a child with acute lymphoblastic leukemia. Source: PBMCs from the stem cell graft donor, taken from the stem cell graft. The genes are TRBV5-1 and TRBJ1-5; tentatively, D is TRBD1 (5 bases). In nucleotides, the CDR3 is TGCGCCAGCAGCTTGGCGGGGCTCGATCAGCCCCAGCATTTT. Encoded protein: CASSLAGLDQPQHF.